These 11 T cell receptor beta chains were sequenced from one sample in a study of T cell responses to AZD1222 COVID-19 vaccine. TCRdb keeps only in-frame clones here, not all; method: immunoSEQ multiplex PCR. The sample has more than 140,000 clones, roughly nine tenths seen once. Sequenced here: peripheral blood, sampled on day 0 of AZD1222 vaccination. The origin of the receptors is an adult in good health.

The count of this clone is one. J is TRBJ2-7 and V is TRBV15; 8 nucleotides match TRBD1. V lost 0 bases and J lost 4; bases outside the gene matches: 5. CDR3 length: 15 amino acids. Germline-derived CDR1 and CDR2 are LNHNV and YYDKDF (reference sequence). CDR3 protein: CATSRDPQGVYEQYF. The CDR3 region has the DNA TGTGCCACCAGCAGAGATCCACAGGGGGTATACGAGCAGTACTTC.

The rearrangement links TRBV6-1 to TRBJ1-2; D perhaps matches TRBD1 (5 bases). The V end lost 2 bases, the J end lost 2 bases, and 9 bases lay between the germline ends. Germline V CDR1 and CDR2: MNHNS, SASEGT. The CDR3 extends over 14 amino acids. CDR3 protein: CASSEFPGNYGYTF. CDR3 coding DNA: TGTGCCAGCAGTGAATTCCCAGGGAACTATGGCTACACCTTC.

The V call is TRBV7-9, the J call TRBJ1-5, with D unclear. The CDR3 contains 15 residues. Germline lookup yields CDR1 SEHNR and CDR2 FQNEAQ (reference sequence). The V end was cut by 0 bases, the J end by 0 bases, with 6 bases between. CDR3 bases: TGTGCCAGCAGCTTAGCGGTCAGTAGCAATCAGCCCCAGCATTTT. It encodes CASSLAVSSNQPQHF.

The chain uses TRBV11-2 and TRBJ2-3, with 9 nucleotides matching TRBD2. Germline V gives CDR1 SGHAT, CDR2 FQNNGV. V shed 5 bases, J shed 5 bases, and the junction held 11 bases outside the gene matches. CDR3 length: 16 amino acids. CDR3 sequence (DNA): TGTGCCAGCAGCCCCAGTCTAGCGGGAATAGGAGATACGCAGTATTTT. This sequence encodes CASSPSLAGIGDTQYF.

This chain uses TRBV7-9 with TRBJ1-2; maybe TRBD1 (6 bases). CDR1 SEHNR and CDR2 FQNEAQ come from the germline V gene (reference sequence). This CDR3 region has 14 residues. Trimming stripped 1 base from V and 4 bases from J, with 10 bases between. The CDR3 sequence: CASSLVTGFYGYTF. The CDR3 DNA is TGTGCCAGCAGCTTAGTGACAGGCTTCTATGGCTACACCTTC.

The V gene is TRBV6-5, the J gene TRBJ1-1; maybe TRBD1 (6 bases). Germline loops: CDR1 MNHEY, CDR2 SVGAGI. The length of the CDR3 is 16 residues. V lost 2 bases, J lost 5 bases, and 18 bases lay in between. The CDR3 DNA reads TGTGCCAGCAGTTACACGGCGCCGAGGGGGAGGACTGAAGCTTTCTTT. Its translation is CASSYTAPRGRTEAFF.

The chain joins TRBV6-5 to TRBJ1-1, with no clear D. Per the germline V gene, CDR1 is MNHEY and CDR2 is SVGAGI. The CDR3 spans 15 residues. Trimming took 2 bases from V and 1 from J, leaving 11 bases between them. The CDR3 loop is CASSYIVGSNTEAFF. The CDR3 region has the DNA TGTGCCAGCAGTTACATCGTCGGGTCGAACACTGAAGCTTTCTTT.

The chain links TRBV7-2 to TRBJ2-5; 8 bases map to TRBD1. V trimming: 2 bases; J trimming: 4 bases; junction bases outside the gene matches: 3. Germline assignment: CDR1 SGHTA and CDR2 FQGNSA. The CDR3 runs to 14 residues. The CDR3 spells CASSLFGQGETQYF. Written as DNA, the CDR3 is TGTGCCAGCAGCTTATTCGGACAGGGAGAGACCCAGTACTTC.

The J gene is TRBJ2-5, the V gene TRBV4-2, with TRBD2 identical over 12 bases. The CDR3 spans 15 residues. The junction had 3 bases not matched to a gene; V was cut back by 4 bases and J by 3 bases. Germline assignment: CDR1 LGHNA and CDR2 YNFKEQ. The DNA for the CDR3 is TGTGCCAGCAGCCCTGGACTAGCGGGAAAAGAGACCCAGTACTTC. Translation: CASSPGLAGKETQYF.

The J gene is TRBJ2-2, the V gene TRBV5-6, with 14 bases that match TRBD2. The CDR3 is 18 residues long. CDR1 and CDR2 from the germline V gene are SGHDT and YYEEEE. The trim removed 4 bases at V and 2 bases at J, leaving 7 bases unmatched. The chain's CDR3 is CASSPTSGRAHNTGELFF. CDR3 coding DNA: TGTGCCAGCAGCCCGACTAGCGGGAGGGCCCATAACACCGGGGAGCTGTTTTTT.

Comments on this clone: The sample holds other DNA sequences that translate to the same CDR3. CDR3 bases: TGTGCCAGCAGCCCACCGGGGGGCTCGAACACCGGGGAGCTGTTTTTT. Its translation: CASSPPGGSNTGELFF. The chain employs TRBV9 and TRBJ2-2; possibly TRBD2 for D (7 bases). V lost 4 bases, J lost 0 bases, and 13 bases lay in between. Germline CDR1 is SGDLS and CDR2 is YYNGEE. The CDR3 has 16 amino acids.